This record looks at one T cell receptor beta chain sequence and its context. What it binds is unknown. The sample comes from a study of cytomegalovirus exposure and HLA in healthy donors. Study at large: Researchers found that roughly 81% of under 450 genotyped donors fell within the Caucasian-associated ancestry cluster. Findings and caveats of the study: According to a later analysis, donors in an Asian-associated ancestry cluster reportedly had fewer N-insertions than the approximately 670-donor mean. Diagnosis of cytomegalovirus status made by the classifier reportedly showed high specificity and sensitivity.

With 60 Vbeta and 13 Jbeta primers, the PCR was carried out. Profiling relied on immunoSEQ multiplex PCR, and the TCRdb table lists in-frame clones only, not all of them. The data hold fewer than 150,000 clones, with about 78% observed a single time. There are 12 residues in the CDR3. From germline, CDR1 is WNHNN and CDR2 SYGVQD (reference sequence). The V and J ends lost 7 bases and 11 bases, in that order; junction bases with no gene match: 7. J is TRBJ1-1 and V is TRBV10-1; 10 bases fit TRBD1. The material sequenced was PBMCs. This receptor was identified in a woman in her thirties or forties in good health and CMV-seropositive. The CDR3 nucleotides read TGCGCCAGCATTATGACAGGGGGCGCCGCTTTCTTT. This encodes CASIMTGGAAFF.